Detailed here is one T cell receptor beta chain. Its specificity is unknown. The ends lost 6 bases at V and 0 bases at J; junction bases unmatched: 11. The length of the CDR3 is 17 residues. Germline CDR1 and CDR2: WSHSY and SAAADI. The data stem from a study of chemoradiotherapy in HPV16-positive cancers. Overall study: A couple of HPV16-positive patients' cells yielded candidate HPV-specific clones and common motifs.

TCRdb's copy holds only in-frame clones and misses some; the assay was immunoSEQ multiplex PCR. The top ten clones hold more than 5% of a sample with more than 10,000 clones, roughly 84% of them seen once. Findings and limits, study-wide: Functional assays defining HPV-specific T cells used only a couple of HPV16-positive patients. Candidate HPV-specific clones and E7-related TCR motifs grew in tumor during treatment. In HPV16-positive patients, HPV-responsive T-cell expansion tracked better recurrence-free survival.

This chain connects TRBV10-2 to TRBJ2-1; TRBD2 agrees at 7 bases. Sequences were derived from blood, sampled from a patient who underwent chemoradiotherapy. This sequence was found in a human donor with HPV-associated anogenital cancer. CDR3 residues: CASSAELGGYSYNEQFF. CDR3 sequence (DNA): TGCGCCAGCAGCGCCGAACTCGGGGGGTACTCCTACAATGAGCAGTTCTTC.